These T cell receptor beta chains were read from a single sample in a study of metastatic and nonmetastatic thyroid tumors. TCRdb reassembled clones from the PCR reads with MiXCR. This sample has more than 85,000 clones, with 8% to 9.5% found just once. The sequenced sample was blood. The source of these receptors is a female donor with papillary thyroid cancer or a benign thyroid nodule (not recorded which). Some clones in this sample may be carry-over from other donors' samples. CDR3s include the opening cysteine and the closing phenylalanine or tryptophan. The order of the fields is D gene, V gene, J gene, clone size, CDR3 protein, CDR3 DNA. D genes are given only for firm matches. Rows give clone size only sometimes, using once, few, many, or a class for an expanded clone.

>-|TRBV5-4|TRBJ2-5|-
CAAGITPQETQYF
TGTGCCGCCGGGATAACACCCCAAGAGACCCAGTACTTC
>-|TRBV6-2/TRBV6-3|TRBJ2-7|many
CASTPSRQATYEQYF
TGTGCCAGCACCCCAAGCCGGCAGGCAACCTACGAGCAGTACTTC
>-|TRBV24-1|TRBJ2-3|many
CATSDWDSTDTQYF
TGTGCCACCAGTGATTGGGACAGCACAGATACGCAGTATTTT
>-|TRBV7-2|TRBJ1-6|many
CASSLRRRNSPLHF
TGTGCCAGCAGCTTAAGACGGAGAAACTCACCCCTCCACTTT
>-|TRBV30|TRBJ1-4|many
CAGAGLFNEKLFF
TGTGCCGGTGCCGGACTGTTTAATGAAAAACTGTTTTTT
>TRBD1|TRBV5-8|TRBJ2-7|many
CASSAAGGEQYF
TGTGCCAGCAGTGCGGCAGGGGGCGAGCAGTACTTC
>-|TRBV5-5|TRBJ2-1|many
CASSPLGGGNNEQFF
TGTGCCAGCAGCCCTCTAGGGGGCGGGAACAATGAGCAGTTCTTC
>TRBD1|TRBV7-9|TRBJ1-6|many
CASRRPGQGGSPLHF
TGTGCCAGCAGACGCCCGGGACAGGGGGGGTCACCCCTCCACTTT
>-|TRBV7-2|TRBJ1-4|many
CASSFQGRGSNEKLFF
TGTGCCAGCAGCTTCCAGGGGCGAGGATCTAATGAAAAACTGTTTTTT
>-|TRBV7-9|TRBJ2-7|many
CASSQQGALVYEQYF
TGTGCCAGCAGCCAGCAGGGCGCTTTGGTTTACGAGCAGTACTTC
>TRBD1|TRBV5-4|TRBJ2-1|many
CASSKVDRALNEQFF
TGTGCCAGCAGCAAGGTGGACAGGGCTCTGAATGAGCAGTTCTTC
>-|TRBV2|TRBJ1-1|-
CASITHPVDTEAFF
TGTGCCAGCATTACCCACCCGGTAGACACTGAAGCTTTCTTT
>-|TRBV5-8|TRBJ2-3|many
CASSLGQQADTQYF
TGTGCCAGCAGCTTGGGGCAACAAGCCGATACGCAGTATTTT
>TRBD1|TRBV12-3/TRBV12-4|TRBJ2-2|many
CASSPRQGRGTGELFF
TGTGCCAGCAGTCCCCGACAGGGAAGGGGAACCGGGGAGCTGTTTTTT
>-|TRBV3-1|TRBJ2-1|-
CASSQDSPSYNEQFF
TGTGCCAGCAGCCAAGACTCTCCTTCCTACAATGAGCAGTTCTTC
>-|TRBV6-1|TRBJ1-1|few
CASNVWGTGMNTEAFF
TGTGCCAGCAATGTGTGGGGTACGGGTATGAACACTGAAGCTTTCTTT
>TRBD2|TRBV5-1|TRBJ2-1|many
CASSLVAGASYNEQFF
TGCGCCAGCAGCTTGGTAGCGGGGGCGTCCTACAATGAGCAGTTCTTC
>-|TRBV12-3/TRBV12-4|TRBJ2-7|-
CASSPPTGLGHQQYF
TGTGCCAGCAGTCCACCTACAGGCTTGGGCCACCAGCAGTACTTC
>-|TRBV6-5|TRBJ2-7|many
CASSYSMGIYEQYF
TGTGCCAGCAGTTACTCTATGGGTATCTACGAGCAGTACTTC
>-|TRBV18|TRBJ2-7|-
CASSGSEESEQYF
TGTGCCAGCTCAGGATCGGAAGAGAGCGAGCAGTACTTC
>-|TRBV6-6|TRBJ2-3|many
CASSYSTTDTQYF
TGTGCCAGCAGTTACTCGACCACAGATACGCAGTATTTT
>-|TRBV2|TRBJ2-7|few
CASSEIAYEQYF
TGTGCCAGCAGTGAAATCGCGTACGAGCAGTACTTC
>TRBD2|TRBV9|TRBJ2-5|many
CASSVGGGGYQETQYF
TGTGCCAGCAGCGTAGGCGGCGGGGGGTACCAAGAGACCCAGTACTTC
>-|TRBV11-2|TRBJ1-6|many
CASRETGGSPLHF
TGTGCCAGCAGGGAGACAGGAGGTTCACCCCTCCACTTT
>TRBD2|TRBV12-5|TRBJ2-1|many
CASGLVPGGHYNEQFF
TGTGCTAGTGGTTTGGTACCGGGGGGGCATTACAATGAGCAGTTCTTC